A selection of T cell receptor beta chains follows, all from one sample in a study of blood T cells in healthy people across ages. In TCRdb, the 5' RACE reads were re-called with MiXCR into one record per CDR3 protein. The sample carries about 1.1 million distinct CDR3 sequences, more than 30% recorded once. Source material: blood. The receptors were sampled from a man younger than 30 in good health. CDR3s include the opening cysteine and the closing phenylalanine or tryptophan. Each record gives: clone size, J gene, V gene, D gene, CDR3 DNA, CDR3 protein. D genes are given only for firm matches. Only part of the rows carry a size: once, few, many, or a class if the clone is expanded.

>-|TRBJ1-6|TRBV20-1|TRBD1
TGCAGTGCCAGCGACAGGGCAAATTCACCCCTCCACTTT
CSASDRANSPLHF
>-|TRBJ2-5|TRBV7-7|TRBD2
TGTGCCAGCAGCCGCTTGGGCCTCGGACTAGCTGAAGAGACCCAGTACTTC
CASSRLGLGLAEETQYF
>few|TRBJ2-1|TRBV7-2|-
TGTGCCAGCAGCTTAGAAGTCAATGAGCAGTTCTTC
CASSLEVNEQFF
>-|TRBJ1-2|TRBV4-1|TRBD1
TGCGCCAGCAGCCAAGGAGTAGGGGGCTCTTATGGCTACACCTTC
CASSQGVGGSYGYTF
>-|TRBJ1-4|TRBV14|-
TGTGCCAGCAGCGGGTCAGGGTTGGGGACTAATGAAAAACTGTTTTTT
CASSGSGLGTNEKLFF
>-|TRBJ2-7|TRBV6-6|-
TGTGCCAGCACCCTAGGGGGGCGTACCTCCGAGCAGTACTTC
CASTLGGRTSEQYF
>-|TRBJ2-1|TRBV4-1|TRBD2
TGCGCCAGCAGCCAAGATAGCGGGCTCCGCTCCTACAATGAGCAGTTCTTC
CASSQDSGLRSYNEQFF
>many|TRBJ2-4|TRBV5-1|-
TGCGCCAGCAGCTTGGGGAGAGCCAAAAACATTCAGTACTTC
CASSLGRAKNIQYF
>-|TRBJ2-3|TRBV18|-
TGTGCCAGCTCAAGTATAGGGCTCCCTTTCAAGTCTAGCACAGATACGCAGTATTTT
CASSSIGLPFKSSTDTQYF
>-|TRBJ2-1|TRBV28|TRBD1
TGTGCCACTTTAGACAGGGTGATGTCCAATGAGCAGTTCTTC
CATLDRVMSNEQFF
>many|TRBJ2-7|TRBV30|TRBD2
TGTGCCTGTCGGACTAGCGGGAGCTCCTACGAGCAGTACTTC
CACRTSGSSYEQYF
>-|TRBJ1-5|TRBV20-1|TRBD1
TGCAGTGCTAGTTACAGGGGGAATAGCAATCAGCCCCAGCATTTT
CSASYRGNSNQPQHF
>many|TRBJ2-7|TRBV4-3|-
TGCGCCAGCAGCCAAGACCGGGGTGGCTACGAGCAGTACTTC
CASSQDRGGYEQYF
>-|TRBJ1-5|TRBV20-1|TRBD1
TGCAGTGCTAGAGATGACAGGGATCAGCCCCAGCATTTT
CSARDDRDQPQHF
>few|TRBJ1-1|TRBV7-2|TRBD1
TGTGCCAGCAGCTTAGTGGGGACAGGGATGGGAATGAACACTGAAGCTTTCTTT
CASSLVGTGMGMNTEAFF
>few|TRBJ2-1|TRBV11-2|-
TGTGCCAGCAGCTTAGTACGGGGCCGCTACAATGAGCAGTTCTTC
CASSLVRGRYNEQFF
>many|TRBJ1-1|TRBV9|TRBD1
TGTGCCAGCAGTGCAGGGGGCGGCACTGAAGCTTTCTTT
CASSAGGGTEAFF
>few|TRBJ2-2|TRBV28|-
TGTGCCAGCAGCAAAGAGACCGGGGAGCTGTTTTTT
CASSKETGELFF
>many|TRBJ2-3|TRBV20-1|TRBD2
TGCAGTGCTCCTACTAGCGGGGGCACAGATACGCAGTATTTT
CSAPTSGGTDTQYF
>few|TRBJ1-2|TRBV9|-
TGTGCCAGCAGCGGAGGACAGCTATGGGGCTACACCTTC
CASSGGQLWGYTF
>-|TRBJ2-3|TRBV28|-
TGTGCCAGCTCTGAGGAGGCGGAGAAATTCATAGATACGCAGTATTTT
CASSEEAEKFIDTQYF
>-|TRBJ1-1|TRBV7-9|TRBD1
TGTGCCAGCCGGAGGACAGGGGGCCCGTGGGGCATGAACACTGAAGCTTTCTTT
CASRRTGGPWGMNTEAFF
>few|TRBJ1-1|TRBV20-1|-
TGCAGTGCCCCCAGAGTGGCGAACACTGAAGCTTTCTTT
CSAPRVANTEAFF
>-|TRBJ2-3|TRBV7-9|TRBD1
TGTGCCAGCAGCCCCCGGCGGGACAGGTACACAGATACGCAGTATTTT
CASSPRRDRYTDTQYF
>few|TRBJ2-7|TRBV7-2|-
TGTGCCAGCAGCTTACGGGTTGGGAGTCCGCTCGCTTACGAGCAGTACTTC
CASSLRVGSPLAYEQYF
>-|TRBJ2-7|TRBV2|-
TGTGCCAGCAGTCGTGAGGGGTTCCACGAGCAGTACTTC
CASSREGFHEQYF
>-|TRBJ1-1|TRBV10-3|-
TGTGCCATCAGTGAGTCGTTGGAGGGCCTGGCTGAAGCTTTCTTT
CAISESLEGLAEAFF
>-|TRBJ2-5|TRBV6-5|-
TGTGCCAGCAGTTACTCATCCCGTCCTGAGGGGGAGACCCAGTACTTC
CASSYSSRPEGETQYF
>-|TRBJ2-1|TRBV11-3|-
TGTGCCAGCAGCCAGGGAAGATATGAGCAGTTCTTC
CASSQGRYEQFF
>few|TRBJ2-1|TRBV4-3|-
TGCGCCAGCAGCCAGAAGAGATCAGCGGCTTCCTACAATGAGCAGTTCTTC
CASSQKRSAASYNEQFF
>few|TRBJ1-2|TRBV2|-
TGTGCCTCGGGCCTTTACGATGGCTACACCTTC
CASGLYDGYTF
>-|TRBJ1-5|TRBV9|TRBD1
TGTGCCAGCAGCCCGGGACAGGGCAGCAAGCAGCCCCAGCATTTT
CASSPGQGSKQPQHF
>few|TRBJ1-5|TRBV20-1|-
TGCAGTGCTAGAGAAGGCTTAGGGTATAGCAATCAGCCCCAGCATTTT
CSAREGLGYSNQPQHF
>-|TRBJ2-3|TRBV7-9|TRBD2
TGTGCCAGCGCTTCGGGACGAGCGGGGACAGATACGCAGTATTTT
CASASGRAGTDTQYF
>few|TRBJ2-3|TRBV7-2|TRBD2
TGTGCCAGCAGCTTCACTAGCGGGGGGGCTTTTCTCACAGATACGCAGTATTTT
CASSFTSGGAFLTDTQYF
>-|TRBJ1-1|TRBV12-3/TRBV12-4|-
TGTGCCAGCAGTTTAGGTCATGGCGGCACTGAAGCTTTCTTT
CASSLGHGGTEAFF
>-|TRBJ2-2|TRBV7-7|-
TGTGCCAGCGGACTACCCGGGGAGCTGTTTTTT
CASGLPGELFF
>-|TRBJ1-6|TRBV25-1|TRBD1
TGTGCCAGCAGTGCCCGGACAGGGGGTGGGTCACCCCCCCACTTT
CASSARTGGGSPPHF